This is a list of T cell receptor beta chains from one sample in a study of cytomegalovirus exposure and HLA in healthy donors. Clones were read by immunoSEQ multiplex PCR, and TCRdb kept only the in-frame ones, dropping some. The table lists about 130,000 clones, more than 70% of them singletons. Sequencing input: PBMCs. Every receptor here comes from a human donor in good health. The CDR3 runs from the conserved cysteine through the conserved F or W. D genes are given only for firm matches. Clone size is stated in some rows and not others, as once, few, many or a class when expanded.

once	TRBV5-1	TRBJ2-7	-	CASRGSGPDEQYF	TGCGCCAGCAGGGGTTCAGGTCCCGACGAGCAGTACTTC
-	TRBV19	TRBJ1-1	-	CASRTTANTEAFF	TGTGCCAGTAGGACGACTGCGAACACTGAAGCTTTCTTT
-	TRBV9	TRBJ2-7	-	CASSPIEGLYSYEQYF	TGTGCCAGCAGCCCCATCGAGGGTTTATACTCTTACGAGCAGTACTTC
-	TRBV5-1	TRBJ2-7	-	CATNLGDIKGEQYF	TGCGCCACCAACCTCGGGGACATAAAGGGGGAGCAGTACTTC
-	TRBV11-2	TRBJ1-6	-	CASSFGGNSPLHF	TGTGCCAGCAGCTTCGGGGGAAATTCACCCCTCCACTTT
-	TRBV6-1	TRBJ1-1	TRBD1	CASSEGTGGSTEAFF	TGTGCCAGCAGTGAAGGGACAGGGGGAAGCACTGAAGCTTTCTTT
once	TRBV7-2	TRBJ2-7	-	CASSSRVGVAGGAVF	-
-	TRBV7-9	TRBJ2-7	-	CSSSFISDEQYF	TGTTCCAGCAGCTTTATTTCGGACGAGCAGTACTTC
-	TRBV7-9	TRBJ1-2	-	CASSSWPLKWGYTF	TGTGCCAGCAGCTCGTGGCCCCTGAAATGGGGCTACACCTTC
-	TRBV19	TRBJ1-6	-	CASSIVAGPENSPLHF	TGTGCCAGTAGTATTGTTGCGGGACCAGAAAATTCACCCCTCCACTTT
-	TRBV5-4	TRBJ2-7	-	CASSFGGGHYEQYF	TGTGCCAGCAGCTTCGGAGGGGGCCACTACGAGCAGTACTTC
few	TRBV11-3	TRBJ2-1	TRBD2	CASSLEAGGGTNEQFF	TGTGCCAGCAGCTTGGAGGCGGGGGGAGGAACCAATGAGCAGTTCTTC
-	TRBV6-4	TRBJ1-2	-	CASSDSSFGRVGGYTF	TGTGCCAGCAGTGACTCGAGTTTTGGCAGGGTCGGTGGCTACACCTTC
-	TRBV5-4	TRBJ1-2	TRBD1	CASSRDSNYGYTF	TGTGCCAGCAGCCGGGACAGTAACTATGGCTACACCTTC
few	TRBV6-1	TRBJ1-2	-	CASTGYWGYTF	TGTGCCAGTACAGGGTATTGGGGCTACACCTTC
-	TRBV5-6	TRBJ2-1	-	CASSFRGGSLSYNEQFF	TGTGCCAGCAGCTTCCGTGGAGGGTCACTTTCCTACAATGAGCAGTTCTTC
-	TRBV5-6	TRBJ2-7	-	CASSLGRASSYEQYF	TGTGCCAGCAGCTTAGGCAGGGCGAGCTCCTACGAGCAGTACTTC
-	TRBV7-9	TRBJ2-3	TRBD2	CASRSPLAGGTDTQYF	TGTGCCAGCAGATCCCCCCTAGCGGGGGGAACAGATACGCAGTATTTT
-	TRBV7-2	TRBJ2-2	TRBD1	CASSLVWTGIPGELFF	TGTGCCAGCAGCTTAGTTTGGACAGGGATCCCCGGGGAGCTGTTTTTT
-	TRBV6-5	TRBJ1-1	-	CASSYQAGRTEAFF	TGTGCCAGCAGTTACCAGGCAGGGCGCACTGAAGCTTTCTTT
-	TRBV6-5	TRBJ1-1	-	CAGRMNTEAFF	TGTGCCGGGCGAATGAACACTGAAGCTTTCTTT
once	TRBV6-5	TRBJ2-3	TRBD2	CASSYSSGGSDTQYF	TGTGCCAGCAGTTACTCTAGCGGGGGTTCGGATACGCAGTATTTT
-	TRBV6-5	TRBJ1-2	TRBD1	CASSYSGQGGGYTF	TGTGCCAGCAGTTACTCGGGACAGGGCGGGGGCTACACCTTC
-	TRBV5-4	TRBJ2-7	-	CASSPDSYEQYF	TGTGCCAGCAGCCCGGACAGTTACGAGCAGTACTTC
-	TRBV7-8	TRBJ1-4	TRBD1	CASSPRTGGATNEKLFF	TGTGCCAGCAGCCCGCGGACAGGGGGCGCGACTAATGAAAAACTGTTTTTT
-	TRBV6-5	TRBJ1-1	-	CASSYAGRSEAFF	TGTGCCAGCAGTTACGCAGGGAGGTCTGAAGCTTTCTTT
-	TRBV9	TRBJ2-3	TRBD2	CASSLAGSTDTQYF	TGTGCCAGCAGTTTAGCGGGGAGCACAGATACGCAGTATTTT
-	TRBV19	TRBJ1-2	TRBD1	CASQPGTATYGYTF	TGTGCCAGTCAGCCAGGGACAGCGACTTATGGCTACACCTTC
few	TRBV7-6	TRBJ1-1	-	CASSLGRESVEAFF	TGTGCCAGCAGCTTAGGGAGGGAATCCGTTGAAGCTTTCTTT
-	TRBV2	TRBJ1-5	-	CASSEVDRRIGGQPQHF	TGTGCCAGCAGTGAAGTAGATAGAAGGATAGGCGGTCAGCCCCAGCATTTT
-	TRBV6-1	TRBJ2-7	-	CASSELVTGFYEQYF	TGTGCCAGCAGTGAACTCGTGACAGGATTCTACGAGCAGTACTTC
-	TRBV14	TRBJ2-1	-	CASSLTGTLGEQFF	TGTGCCAGCAGCTTAACGGGAACCCTGGGTGAGCAGTTCTTC
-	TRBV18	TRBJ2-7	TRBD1	CASSPRKGQGVYF	TGTGCCAGCTCACCCAGAAAGGGACAGGGGGTGTACTTC
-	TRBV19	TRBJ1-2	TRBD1	CASSMIMSEGQATYGYTF	TGTGCCAGTAGTATGATCATGTCAGAGGGACAGGCCACCTATGGCTACACCTTC
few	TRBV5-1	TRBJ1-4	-	CASSNRVDEKLFF	TGCGCCAGCAGTAACAGGGTCGATGAAAAACTGTTTTTT
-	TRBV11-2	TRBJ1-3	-	CASSLDRLSGNTIYF	TGTGCCAGCAGCTTAGATAGACTCTCTGGAAACACCATATATTTT
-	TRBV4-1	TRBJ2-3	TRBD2	CASSQEVRATSGGFRGTDTQYF	TGCGCCAGCAGCCAAGAGGTAAGGGCGACTAGCGGGGGATTCCGAGGCACAGATACGCAGTATTTT
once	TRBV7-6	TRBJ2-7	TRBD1	CASSLGQDNEQYF	TGTGCCAGCAGCTTGGGACAGGATAACGAGCAGTACTTC
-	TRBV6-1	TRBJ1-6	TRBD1	CASSSGGPSPLHF	TGTGCCAGCAGTTCAGGGGGCCCTTCACCCCTCCACTTT
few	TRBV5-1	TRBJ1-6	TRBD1	CASSLSSTGGLLGSPLHF	TGCGCCAGCAGCTTGAGTTCCACAGGGGGCTTATTGGGTTCACCCCTCCACTTT
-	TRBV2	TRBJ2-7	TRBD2	CASSEVPNRRVSGDHEQYF	TGTGCCAGCAGCGAAGTGCCGAATCGTCGGGTTAGCGGGGACCACGAGCAGTACTTC
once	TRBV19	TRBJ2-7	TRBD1	CASSIGQGIGEQYF	TGTGCCAGTAGTATCGGACAGGGGATAGGCGAGCAGTACTTC
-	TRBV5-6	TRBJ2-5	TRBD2	CASSFAGLAVEETQYF	TGTGCCAGCAGCTTTGCGGGACTAGCGGTCGAAGAGACCCAGTACTTC
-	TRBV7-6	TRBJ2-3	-	CASSFGGPVDTQYF	TGTGCCAGCAGCTTTGGCGGGCCGGTAGATACGCAGTATTTT
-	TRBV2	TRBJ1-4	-	CASSGFGVGDEKLFF	TGTGCCAGCAGTGGTTTCGGGGTAGGCGATGAAAAACTGTTTTTT
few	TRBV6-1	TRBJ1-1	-	CASIVARGTEAFF	TGTGCCAGCATCGTCGCTAGGGGCACTGAAGCTTTCTTT
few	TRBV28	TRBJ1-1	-	CASSFREVGTEAFF	TGTGCCAGCAGTTTTAGAGAGGTCGGCACTGAAGCTTTCTTT
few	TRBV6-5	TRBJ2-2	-	CASSYQGPTGELFF	TGTGCCAGCAGTTACCAGGGCCCCACCGGGGAGCTGTTTTTT
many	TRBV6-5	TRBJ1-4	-	CASSYNNRVVGEKLFF	TGTGCCAGCAGTTACAATAACAGGGTCGTTGGGGAAAAACTGTTTTTT
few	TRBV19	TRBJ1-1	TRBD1	CASTTGGTTEAFF	TGTGCCAGTACGACAGGGGGGACAACTGAAGCTTTCTTT
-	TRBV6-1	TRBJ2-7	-	CASSDRRDRYEQYF	TGTGCCAGCAGTGACCGCCGGGATCGCTACGAGCAGTACTTC
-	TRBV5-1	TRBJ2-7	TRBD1	CASSLGPLGQGGSYEQYF	TGCGCCAGCAGCTTGGGCCCCCTCGGACAGGGCGGCTCCTACGAGCAGTACTTC
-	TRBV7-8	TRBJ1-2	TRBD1	CASSPDRVGGYTF	TGTGCCAGCAGCCCTGACAGGGTCGGTGGCTACACCTTC
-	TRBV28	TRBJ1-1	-	CASSFRGARGTEAFF	TGTGCCAGCAGTTTTCGAGGGGCCCGGGGGACTGAAGCTTTCTTT
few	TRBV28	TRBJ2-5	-	CASREYEPGETQYF	TGTGCCAGCAGAGAGTACGAGCCCGGGGAGACCCAGTACTTC
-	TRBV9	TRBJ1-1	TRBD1	CASSHNHLTGPTEAFF	TGTGCCAGCAGCCATAACCATCTGACAGGGCCCACTGAAGCTTTCTTT
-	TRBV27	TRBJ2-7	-	CASSFSGPSYEQYF	TGTGCCAGCAGTTTCTCAGGGCCCTCCTACGAGCAGTACTTC
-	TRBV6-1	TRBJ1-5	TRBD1	CASSRQGDSNQPQHF	TGTGCCAGCAGTCGCCAGGGGGATAGCAATCAGCCCCAGCATTTT
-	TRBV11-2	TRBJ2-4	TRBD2	CASSLDRLAGGWDIQYF	TGTGCCAGCAGCTTAGATCGACTAGCGGGGGGGTGGGACATTCAGTACTTC